This T cell receptor (beta chain) was recovered during a study of blood T cell repertoires in COVID-19 (dated by TCRdb to the early 2020s). Turning to the overall study: Samples from collaborators originated in the United States, Italy and Spain and spanned both the acute and convalescent phases of COVID-19. The material from the prospective study consisted of cDNA or gDNA derived from T cells, B-cell-depleted T cells, or PBMCs. Deeply sampled blood TCRbeta repertoires from subjects exposed to, actively infected with, or recovered from COVID-19 were included in the dataset. A freely available public database, intended as a resource for researchers studying the immune response to SARS-CoV-2, is where the repertoires were released. The samples were drawn from two sources: the first 160 participants of the ongoing ImmuneRACE study, and 1,000 to 1,500 subjects contributed by 6 global collaborators. Sample metadata almost always included a de-identified subject ID, COVID-19 status, age in years and sex. Where available, HLA class I and class II types were obtained from metadata supplied by the sample provider rather than from assay-based typing.

On the study overall, not on this receptor specifically: Clinical and demographic metadata were provided uncurated, with the amount varying by source and participant.

Counted from cysteine to phenylalanine, this CDR3 has 15 amino acids. Only the CDR3 portion is preserved as DNA: 45 bases, with reading frame beginning at the first base. Relative to germline, V is 6 bases shorter and J is 3 bases shorter, with 18 bases between their ends. CDR1 and CDR2, looked up from the germline V gene, are SNHLY and FYNNEI. The immunoSEQ Assay, a bias-controlled multiplex PCR, was used to amplify TCRbeta CDR3 regions from genomic DNA. Regarding the original processing steps: The number of nucleated cells in each sample was estimated from the amplification of reference gene primers within the assay. To quantify the absolute abundance of each unique TCRbeta CDR3 rearrangement, sequence reads were collapsed and filtered. For each sample, productive Simpson clonality was calculated by taking the square root of Simpson's diversity index across productive rearrangements. In TCRdb, the immuneACCESS table is reduced to in-frame sequences with V and J assigned. These tables do not hold every clone; where another copy was compared, an unresolved V gene accounts for under half, and the others remain unexplained. The V and J calls and clone size come from that table; D and trimming were worked out from the DNA. The table for this sample lists over 200,000 clones; over 75% of them were counted only once. The ten largest clonotypes hold approximately 5.3% of the sample.

The collaborating institutions used their own protocols to collect whole blood in K2EDTA tubes. Collaborator samples were shipped for TCRbeta analysis as frozen whole blood, isolated PBMCs, or DNA extracted from either sample type. Remarks on this clone: What antigen it recognizes has not been identified. Within one base of it there is no much larger clone, and no base qualities were kept.

The chain is encoded by TRBV2 joined to TRBJ2-7; a weak D assignment points to TRBD2 (6 bases agree). This TCR was sampled from a human donor in a cohort sampled during active COVID-19. Sequencing was done on a sample of peripheral blood. For the CDR3, the sequence is CASRPGTSPYYEQYF. The nucleotide sequence reads TGTGCCAGCAGACCCGGGACTTCCCCCTACTACGAGCAGTACTTC.